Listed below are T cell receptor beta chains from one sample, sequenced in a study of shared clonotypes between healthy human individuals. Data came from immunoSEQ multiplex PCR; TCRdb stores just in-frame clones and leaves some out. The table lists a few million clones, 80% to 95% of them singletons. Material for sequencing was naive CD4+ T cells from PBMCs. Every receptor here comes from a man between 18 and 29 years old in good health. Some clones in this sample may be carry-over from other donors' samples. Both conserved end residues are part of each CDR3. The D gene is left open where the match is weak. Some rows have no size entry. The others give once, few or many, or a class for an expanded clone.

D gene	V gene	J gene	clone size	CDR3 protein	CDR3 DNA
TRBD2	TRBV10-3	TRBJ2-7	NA	CAISELTSGRALYEQYF	TGTGCCATCAGTGAGTTGACTAGCGGGAGGGCTTTATACGAGCAGTACTTC
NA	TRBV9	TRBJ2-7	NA	CASSPTETGHEQYF	TGTGCCAGCAGCCCTACCGAAACAGGGCACGAGCAGTACTTC
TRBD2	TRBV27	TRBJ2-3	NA	CASSLSWLAGTSTDTQYF	TGTGCCAGCAGTTTATCGTGGCTAGCGGGAACTAGCACAGATACGCAGTATTTT
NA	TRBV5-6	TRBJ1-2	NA	CASSLEVGAGGYTF	TGTGCCAGCAGCTTGGAAGTGGGCGCGGGTGGCTACACCTTC
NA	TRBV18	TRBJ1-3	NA	CASSPARNSGNTIYF	TGTGCCAGCTCACCAGCAAGAAATTCTGGAAACACCATATATTTT
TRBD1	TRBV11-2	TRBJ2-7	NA	CASSPYGTVYEQYF	TGTGCCAGCAGCCCTTATGGGACAGTCTACGAGCAGTACTTC
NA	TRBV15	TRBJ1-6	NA	CATSRSRTGNSPLHF	TGTGCCACCAGCAGATCCCGGACGGGAAATTCACCCCTCCACTTT
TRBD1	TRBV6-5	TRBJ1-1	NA	CASSYRGPVNTEAFF	TGTGCCAGCAGTTACAGGGGGCCGGTAAACACTGAAGCTTTCTTT
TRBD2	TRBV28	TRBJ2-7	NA	CASSFPGTSKPSEQYF	TGTGCCAGCAGTTTCCCCGGGACTAGCAAACCTAGCGAGCAGTACTTC
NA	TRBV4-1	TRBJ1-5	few	CASRRGLADNQPQHF	TGCGCCAGCAGAAGGGGCTTAGCGGACAATCAGCCCCAGCATTTT
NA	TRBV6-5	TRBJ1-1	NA	CASSPLTVNTEAFF	TGTGCCAGCAGCCCCCTGACAGTGAACACTGAAGCTTTCTTT
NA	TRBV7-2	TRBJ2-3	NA	CASSPGVGDTQYF	TGTGCCAGCAGCCCAGGGGTCGGAGATACGCAGTATTTT
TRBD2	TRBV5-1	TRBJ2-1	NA	CASSLGLAGSNEQFF	TGCGCCAGCAGCTTGGGGCTAGCGGGATCCAATGAGCAGTTCTTC
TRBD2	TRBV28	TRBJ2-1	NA	CASSRTSGIKNEQFF	TGTGCCAGCAGTCGGACTAGCGGGATAAAGAATGAGCAGTTCTTC
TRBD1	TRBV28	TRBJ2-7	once	CASSQPDRYTYEQYF	TGTGCCAGCAGTCAGCCGGACAGGTACACCTACGAGCAGTACTTC
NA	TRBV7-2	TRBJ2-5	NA	CASSLAAQETQYF	TGTGCCAGCAGCTTAGCGGCCCAAGAGACCCAGTACTTC